A selection of T cell receptor beta chains follows, all from one sample in a study of blood T cell repertoires in COVID-19. Profiled with immunoSEQ multiplex PCR; TCRdb holds only in-frame clones, not every one. The sample lists roughly 150,000 clones; approximately 83% were seen once. Specimen: peripheral blood. Receptors were obtained from a woman at least 80 years old with acute or convalescent COVID-19. Both conserved end residues are part of each CDR3. The order of the fields is CDR3 protein, CDR3 DNA, D gene, J gene, V gene, clone size. A D gene is named only where the DNA matches it firmly. Size is omitted from some rows. Given values are once, few, many or a class for expanded clones.

CDR3: CASSRGQVLSNYGYTF
DNA: TGTGCCAGCAGTCGGGGACAGGTCCTATCCAACTATGGCTACACCTTC
D: TRBD1
J: TRBJ1-2
V: TRBV7-9
size: .

CDR3: CASSSVPNYGYTF
DNA: TGTGCCAGTAGTTCTGTCCCTAACTATGGCTACACCTTC
D: .
J: TRBJ1-2
V: TRBV19
size: once

CDR3: CASSQGVGGQPQHF
DNA: TGTGCCAGCAGCCAAGGAGTAGGCGGTCAGCCCCAGCATTTT
D: .
J: TRBJ1-5
V: TRBV3-1/TRBV3-2
size: .

CDR3: CAWRLADEKLFF
DNA: TGTGCCTGGAGGTTAGCGGATGAAAAACTGTTTTTT
D: .
J: TRBJ1-4
V: TRBV30
size: .

CDR3: CASSSASGLAGYEQYF
DNA: TGTGCCAGCAGCTCGGCCTCGGGACTAGCGGGCTACGAGCAGTACTTC
D: TRBD2
J: TRBJ2-7
V: TRBV7-9
size: .

CDR3: CASSQDRGTNEKLFF
DNA: TGTGCCAGCAGCCAAGACAGGGGAACTAATGAAAAACTGTTTTTT
D: .
J: TRBJ1-4
V: TRBV4-2
size: .

CDR3: CASSLATTNSPLHF
DNA: TGTGCCAGCAGCTTAGCGACAACCAATTCACCCCTCCACTTT
D: .
J: TRBJ1-6
V: TRBV7-2
size: .

CDR3: CASSLATAGETQYF
DNA: TGTGCCAGCAGCTTAGCGACAGCCGGGGAGACCCAGTACTTC
D: .
J: TRBJ2-5
V: TRBV11-2
size: .

CDR3: CASRPGLAGRTGELFF
DNA: TGTGCCAGCAGACCGGGACTAGCGGGACGGACCGGGGAGCTGTTTTTT
D: TRBD2
J: TRBJ2-2
V: TRBV7-6
size: .

CDR3: CASSSINGEGTEAFF
DNA: TGTGCCAGCAGCTCTATAAATGGGGAGGGCACTGAAGCTTTCTTT
D: .
J: TRBJ1-1
V: TRBV7-2
size: .

CDR3: CASSPEGGAYNEQFF
DNA: TGTGCTAGCAGCCCAGAAGGGGGGGCTTACAATGAGCAGTTCTTC
D: .
J: TRBJ2-1
V: TRBV7-7
size: .

CDR3: CASSLPGGADTQYF
DNA: TGTGCCAGCAGTTTGCCGGGAGGGGCGGATACGCAGTATTTT
D: TRBD2
J: TRBJ2-3
V: TRBV28
size: .

CDR3: CASSTGQDNEKLFF
DNA: TGTGCCAGCAGCACGGGACAAGATAATGAAAAACTGTTTTTT
D: .
J: TRBJ1-4
V: TRBV5-6
size: .

CDR3: CASNPGQRIEGEQYF
DNA: TGTGCCAGCAACCCGGGACAGAGGATCGAGGGGGAGCAGTACTTC
D: TRBD1
J: TRBJ2-7
V: TRBV9
size: once

CDR3: CASSSTGVTEAFF
DNA: TGCGCCAGCAGCTCGACAGGGGTCACTGAAGCTTTCTTT
D: TRBD1
J: TRBJ1-1
V: TRBV5-1
size: .